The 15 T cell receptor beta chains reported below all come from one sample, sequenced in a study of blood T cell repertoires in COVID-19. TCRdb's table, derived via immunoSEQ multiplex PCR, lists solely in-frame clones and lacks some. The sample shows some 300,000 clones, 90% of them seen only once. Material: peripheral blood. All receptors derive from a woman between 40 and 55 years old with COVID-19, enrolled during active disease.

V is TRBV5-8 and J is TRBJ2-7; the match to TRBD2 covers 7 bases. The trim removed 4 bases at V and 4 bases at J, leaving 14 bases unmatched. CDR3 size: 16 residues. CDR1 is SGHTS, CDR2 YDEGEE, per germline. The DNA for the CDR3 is TGTGCCAGCAGCGGGGAGGGAAGGGGCTCACGTTACGAGCAGTACTTC. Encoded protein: CASSGEGRGSRYEQYF.

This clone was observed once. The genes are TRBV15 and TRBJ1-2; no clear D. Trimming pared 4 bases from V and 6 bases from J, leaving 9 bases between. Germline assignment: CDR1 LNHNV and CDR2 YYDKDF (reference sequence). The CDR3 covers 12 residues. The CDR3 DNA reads TGTGCCACCAGCACAGCGATAAATGGCTACACCTTC. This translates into CATSTAINGYTF. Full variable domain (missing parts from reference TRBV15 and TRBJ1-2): DAMVIQNPRYQVTQFGKPVTLSCSQTLNHNVMYWYQQKSSQAPKLLFHYYDKDFNNEADTPDNFQSRRPNTSFCFLDIRSPGLGDTAMYLCATSTAINGYTFGSGTRLTVV.

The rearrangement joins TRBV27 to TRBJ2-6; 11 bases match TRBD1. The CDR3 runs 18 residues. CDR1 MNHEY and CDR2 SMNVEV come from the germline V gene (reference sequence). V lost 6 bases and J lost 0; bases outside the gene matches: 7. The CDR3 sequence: CASRWTGGVISGANVLTF. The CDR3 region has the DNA TGTGCCAGCAGATGGACAGGGGGCGTAATCTCTGGGGCCAACGTCCTGACTTTC.

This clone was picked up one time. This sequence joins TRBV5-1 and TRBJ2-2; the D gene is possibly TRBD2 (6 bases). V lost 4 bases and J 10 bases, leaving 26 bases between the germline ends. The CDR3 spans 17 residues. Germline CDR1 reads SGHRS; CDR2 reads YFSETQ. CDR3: CASSPPGTSLGGEELFF. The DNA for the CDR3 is TGCGCCAGCAGCCCCCCTGGGACTTCTCTAGGCGGGGAGGAGCTGTTTTTT.

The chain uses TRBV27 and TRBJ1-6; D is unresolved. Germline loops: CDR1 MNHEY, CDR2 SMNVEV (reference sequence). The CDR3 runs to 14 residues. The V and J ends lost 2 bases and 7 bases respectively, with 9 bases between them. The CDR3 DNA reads TGTGCCAGCAGTTTAGGGCAGGTGAATTCACCCCTCCACTTT. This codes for CASSLGQVNSPLHF.

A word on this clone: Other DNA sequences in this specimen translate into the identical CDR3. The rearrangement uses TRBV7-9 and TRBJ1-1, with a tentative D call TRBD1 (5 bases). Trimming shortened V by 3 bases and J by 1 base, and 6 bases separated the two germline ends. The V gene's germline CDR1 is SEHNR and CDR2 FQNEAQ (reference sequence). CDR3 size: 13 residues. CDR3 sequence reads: CASSFGGNTEAFF. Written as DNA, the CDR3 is TGTGCCAGCAGCTTCGGGGGGAACACTGAAGCTTTCTTT.

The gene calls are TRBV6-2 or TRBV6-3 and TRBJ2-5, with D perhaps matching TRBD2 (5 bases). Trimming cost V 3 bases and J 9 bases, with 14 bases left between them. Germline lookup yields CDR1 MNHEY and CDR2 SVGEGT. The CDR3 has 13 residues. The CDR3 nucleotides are TGTGCCAGCAGTTATGGACTGGCCGCGGCCCAGTACTTC. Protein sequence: CASSYGLAAAQYF.

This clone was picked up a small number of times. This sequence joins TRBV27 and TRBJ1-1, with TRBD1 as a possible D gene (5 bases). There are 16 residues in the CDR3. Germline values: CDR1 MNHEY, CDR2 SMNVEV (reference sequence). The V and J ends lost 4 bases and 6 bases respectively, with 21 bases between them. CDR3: CASSSLQTTAFAEAFF. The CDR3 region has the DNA TGTGCCAGCAGTTCGCTTCAGACGACAGCCTTCGCTGAAGCTTTCTTT.

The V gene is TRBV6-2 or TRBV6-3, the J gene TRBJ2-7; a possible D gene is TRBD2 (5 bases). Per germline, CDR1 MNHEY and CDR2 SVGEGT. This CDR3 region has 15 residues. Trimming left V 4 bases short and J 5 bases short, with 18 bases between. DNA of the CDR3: TGTGCCAGCAGTTTCACCGGGTCTCGGGGAAACGAGCAGTACTTC. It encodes CASSFTGSRGNEQYF.

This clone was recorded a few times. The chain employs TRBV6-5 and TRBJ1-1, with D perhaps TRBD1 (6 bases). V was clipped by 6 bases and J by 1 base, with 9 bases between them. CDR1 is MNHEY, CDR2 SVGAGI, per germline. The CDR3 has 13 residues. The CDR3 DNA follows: TGTGCCAGCAGCACAGGGTGGAACACTGAAGCTTTCTTT. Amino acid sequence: CASSTGWNTEAFF.

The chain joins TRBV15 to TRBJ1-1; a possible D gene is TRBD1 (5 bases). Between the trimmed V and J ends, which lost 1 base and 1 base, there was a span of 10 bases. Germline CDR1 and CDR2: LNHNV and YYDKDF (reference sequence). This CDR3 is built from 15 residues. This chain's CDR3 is CATSRVRQGNTEAFF. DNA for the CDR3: TGTGCCACCAGCAGAGTCCGGCAGGGGAACACTGAAGCTTTCTTT.

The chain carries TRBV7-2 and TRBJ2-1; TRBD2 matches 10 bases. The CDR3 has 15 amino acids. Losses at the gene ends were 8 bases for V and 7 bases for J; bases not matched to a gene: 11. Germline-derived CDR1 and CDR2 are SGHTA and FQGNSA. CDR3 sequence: CASLRGLAGENEQFF. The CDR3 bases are TGTGCCAGCTTGCGGGGGCTAGCGGGAGAAAATGAGCAGTTCTTC.

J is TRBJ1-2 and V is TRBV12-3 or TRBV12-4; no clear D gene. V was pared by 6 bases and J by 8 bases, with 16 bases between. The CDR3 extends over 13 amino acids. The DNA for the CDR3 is TGTGCCAGCAGAATAGCAGCGGCGGGCGGCTACACCTTC. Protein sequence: CASRIAAAGGYTF.

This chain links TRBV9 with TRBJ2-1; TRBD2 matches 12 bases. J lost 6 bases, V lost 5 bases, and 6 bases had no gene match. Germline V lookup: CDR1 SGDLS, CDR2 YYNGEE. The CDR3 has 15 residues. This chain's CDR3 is CASRPASGGANEQFF. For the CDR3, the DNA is TGTGCCAGCAGGCCTGCTAGCGGGGGGGCCAATGAGCAGTTCTTC.

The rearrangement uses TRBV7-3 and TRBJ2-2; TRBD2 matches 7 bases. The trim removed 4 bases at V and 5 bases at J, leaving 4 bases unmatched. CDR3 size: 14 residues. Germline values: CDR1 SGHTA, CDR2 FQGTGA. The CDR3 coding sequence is TGTGCCAGCAGCTCGACTAGCCCTACCGGGGAGCTGTTTTTT. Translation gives CASSSTSPTGELFF.